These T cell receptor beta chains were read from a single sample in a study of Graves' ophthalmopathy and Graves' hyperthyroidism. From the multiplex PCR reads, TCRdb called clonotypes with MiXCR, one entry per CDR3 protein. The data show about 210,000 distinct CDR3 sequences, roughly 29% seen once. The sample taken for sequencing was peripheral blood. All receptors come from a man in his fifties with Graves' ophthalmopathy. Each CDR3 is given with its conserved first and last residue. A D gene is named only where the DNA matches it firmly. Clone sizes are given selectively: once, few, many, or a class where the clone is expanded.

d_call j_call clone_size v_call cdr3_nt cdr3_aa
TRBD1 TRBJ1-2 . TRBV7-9 TGTGCCAGCAGCTCTAGCGGGACAGGGGTGCGAGGCTACACCTTC CASSSSGTGVRGYTF
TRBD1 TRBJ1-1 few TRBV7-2 TGTGCCAGCAGCGCTGGGGACAGTTATAGATTCTTT CASSAGDSYRFF
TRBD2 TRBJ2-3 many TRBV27 TGTGCCAGCAGGGAGCTAGCGGATGGGACAGATACGCAGTATTTT CASRELADGTDTQYF
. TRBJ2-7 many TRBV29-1 TGCAGCGTTGAAGAAGGCGGCTCCTACGAGCAGTACTTC CSVEEGGSYEQYF
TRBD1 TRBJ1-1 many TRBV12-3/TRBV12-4 TGTGCCAGCAGTTCCGGGACAGGATCCTCAGGGGAAGCTTTCTTT CASSSGTGSSGEAFF
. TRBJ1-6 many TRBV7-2 TGTGCCAGCAGCCAGACAGGCCTTAATTCACCCCTCCACTTT CASSQTGLNSPLHF
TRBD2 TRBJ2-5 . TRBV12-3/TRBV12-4 TGTGCCAGCAGTTTTTCTAGCGGGAGTCCGTGGGAAGAGACCCAGTACTTC CASSFSSGSPWEETQYF
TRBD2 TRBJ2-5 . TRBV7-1 TGTGCCAGCAGCTCCGGGGGGGGAGCTAGCGGGAGGGTCCGGACCCAGTACTTC CASSSGGGASGRVRTQYF
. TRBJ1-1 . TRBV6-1 TGTGCCAGCAGACTGAGAGGGACTGAAGCTTTCTTT CASRLRGTEAFF
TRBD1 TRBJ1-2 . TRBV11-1 TGTGCCAGCAGCTTGGACAGGGCGAAAGGGGACTATGGCTACACCTTC CASSLDRAKGDYGYTF
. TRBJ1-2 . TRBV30 TGTGCCTGGGGACAATCATCTGGCTACACCTTC CAWGQSSGYTF
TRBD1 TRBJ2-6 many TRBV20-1 TGCAGTGCTGGGACAGGGGGGGCCTCTGGGGCCAACGTCCTGACTTTC CSAGTGGASGANVLTF
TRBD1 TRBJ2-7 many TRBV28 TGTGCCAGCAGTTTAAAGGACAGGGATGCGTTCGTGTACTACTCCTACGAGCAGTACTTC CASSLKDRDAFVYYSYEQYF
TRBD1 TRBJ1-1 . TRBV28 TGTGCCAGCAGTTTAGTACAGGGGGCTAGGGGCGCTTTCTTT CASSLVQGARGAFF
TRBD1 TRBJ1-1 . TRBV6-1 TGTGCCAGCAGACGGACAGGGGAAACTGAAGCTTTCTTT CASRRTGETEAFF
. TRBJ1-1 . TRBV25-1 TGTGCCAGCAGCCGTACATGGGCTCCGGGACACCAAGAATTGAACACTGAAGCTTTCTTT CASSRTWAPGHQELNTEAFF
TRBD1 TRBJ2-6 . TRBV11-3 TGTGCCAGCAGCTCGGACAGGTTTGGGGCCAACGTCCTGACTTTC CASSSDRFGANVLTF
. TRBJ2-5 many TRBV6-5 TGTGCCAGCAGTTACTCTAGCGGGACCCAGTACTTC CASSYSSGTQYF
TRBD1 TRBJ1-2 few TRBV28 TGTGCCAGCAGTTTTTCCCTTAGACAGGGGGTTGATGGCTACACCTTC CASSFSLRQGVDGYTF
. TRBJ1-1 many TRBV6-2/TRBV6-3 TGTGCCAGCAGTTACTCAGATTATGCTGAAGCTTTCTTT CASSYSDYAEAFF
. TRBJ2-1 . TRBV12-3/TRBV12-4 TGTGCCAGCAGTATGAAAGGGGGGAATGAGCAGTTCTTC CASSMKGGNEQFF
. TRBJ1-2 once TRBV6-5 TGTGCCAGCAGTTCTGGGACGGGAACTAACTATGGCTACACCTTC CASSSGTGTNYGYTF
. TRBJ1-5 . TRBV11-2 TGTGCCAGCAGCTTAGAGGGATCCGAACTTCGGGCCCATAGCAATCAGCCCCAGCATTTT CASSLEGSELRAHSNQPQHF
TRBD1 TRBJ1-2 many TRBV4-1 TGCGCCAGCAGCCTCCGACAGGGGGAGGTCTATGGCTACACCTTC CASSLRQGEVYGYTF
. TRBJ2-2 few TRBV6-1 TGTGCCAGGCTTGGTCGGGTGCCAGGGACCGGGGAGCTGTTTTTT CARLGRVPGTGELFF
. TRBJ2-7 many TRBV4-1 TGCGCCAGCAGCCAAGCACAGGGATCTCCCTACGAGCAGTACTTC CASSQAQGSPYEQYF
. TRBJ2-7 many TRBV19 TGTGCCAGTAGTATCTGGGGAGCCGAGCAGTACTTC CASSIWGAEQYF
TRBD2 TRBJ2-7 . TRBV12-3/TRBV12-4 TGTGCCAGCAGCTCTCGGACTAGCGGTTACAACGAGCAGTACTTC CASSSRTSGYNEQYF
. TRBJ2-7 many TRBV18 TGTGCCAGCTCACCACGGCGGAACCTGGCCGCCTACGAGCAGTACTTC CASSPRRNLAAYEQYF
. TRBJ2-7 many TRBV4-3 TGCGCCAGCAGCGAAGTACGGGACACCTACGAGCAGTACTTC CASSEVRDTYEQYF
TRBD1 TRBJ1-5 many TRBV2 TGTGCCAGCGGGGGGACAGGGGGTTATAGCAATCAGCCCCAGCATTTT CASGGTGGYSNQPQHF
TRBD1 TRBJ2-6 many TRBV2 TGTGCCAGCACCTGGACAGGGGCGGGGGCCAACGTCCTGACTTTC CASTWTGAGANVLTF
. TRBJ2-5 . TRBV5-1 TGCGCCAGCAGCTTGGCACCAGGGGATGTGGGGCCCCAGTACTTC CASSLAPGDVGPQYF
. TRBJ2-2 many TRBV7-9 TGTGCCAGCAGCTTAACCTCTAGAAGGAACACCGGGGAGCTGTTTTTT CASSLTSRRNTGELFF
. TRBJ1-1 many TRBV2 TGTGCCAGCAGGGAGGTCCAAGCTTTCTTT CASREVQAFF
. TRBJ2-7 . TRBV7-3 TGTGCCAGCAGCATGGGACCAGGAACCTACGAGCAGTACTTC CASSMGPGTYEQYF
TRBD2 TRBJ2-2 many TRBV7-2 TGTGCCAGCAGCCTGCCGAGCGGGAGTGGTACCGGGGAGCTGTTTTTT CASSLPSGSGTGELFF
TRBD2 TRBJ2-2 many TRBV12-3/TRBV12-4 TGTGCCAGCAGTTCGAGCGGGGGGACCGGGGAGCTGTTTTTT CASSSSGGTGELFF
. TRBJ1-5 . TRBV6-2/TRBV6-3 TGTGCCAGCAGTTCCCCCGGGCTAGAGGGTCAGCCCCAGCATTTT CASSSPGLEGQPQHF
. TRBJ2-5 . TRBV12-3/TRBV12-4 TGTGCCAGCAGTTTGAGCGGAGACGGCCCCGAATTGGACCAGTACTTC CASSLSGDGPELDQYF
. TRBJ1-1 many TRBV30 TGTGCCTGGAGTGAGGGGGGCCGAGGCACTGAAGCTTTCTTT CAWSEGGRGTEAFF
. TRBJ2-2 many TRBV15 TGTGCCACCAGCAGAGCGGAGGGATCGAACACCGGGGAGCTGTTTTTT CATSRAEGSNTGELFF
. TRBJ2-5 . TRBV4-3 TGCGCCAGCAGCCAGCCCCCCCGGGACGTACAAGAGACCCAGTACTTC CASSQPPRDVQETQYF
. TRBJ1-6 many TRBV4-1 TGCGCCAGCAGCCAAGGTGGCCCGGCGGCCCCGGGGTCACCCCTCCACTTT CASSQGGPAAPGSPLHF
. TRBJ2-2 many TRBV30 TGTGCCTGGGGCCGCCAGGGGCACACCGGGGAGCTGTTTTTT CAWGRQGHTGELFF
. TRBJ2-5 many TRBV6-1 TGTGCCAGCAGTGCTTTAGGAGGCGGGGAGACCCAGTACTTC CASSALGGGETQYF
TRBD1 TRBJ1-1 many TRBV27 TGTGCCAGCAGTTCAAACAGGGGGACGTACACTGAAGCTTTCTTT CASSSNRGTYTEAFF
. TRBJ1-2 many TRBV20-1 TGCAGTTTTAAGGACAGCGTAAACTATGGCTACACCTTC CSFKDSVNYGYTF
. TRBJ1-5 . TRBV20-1 TGCAGTGCTAGACAGTTGTATAGCAATCAGCCCCAGCATTTT CSARQLYSNQPQHF
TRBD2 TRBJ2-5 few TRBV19 TGTGCCAGTAGTTCCATCCCGGGACTAGCGGGAGTCGGCGAGACCCAGTACTTC CASSSIPGLAGVGETQYF
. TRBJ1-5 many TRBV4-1 TGCGCCAGCAGCCCGTCCCGGGATAATCAGCCCCAGCATTTT CASSPSRDNQPQHF
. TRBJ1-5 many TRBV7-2 TGTGCCAGCAGCTTAGGCACGTTGGAGCCCCAGCATTTT CASSLGTLEPQHF
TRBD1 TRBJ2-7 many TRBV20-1 TGCAGTGCTAGCCCAGGGGGCGCTTCGTACGAGCAGTACTTC CSASPGGASYEQYF
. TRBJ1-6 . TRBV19 TGTGCCAGTAGTAGGATGGAAACCTATAATTCACCCCTCCACTTT CASSRMETYNSPLHF
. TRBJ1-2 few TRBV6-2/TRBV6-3 TGTGCCAGCAGTTACCGACCGGACAGCAACTATGGCTACACCTTC CASSYRPDSNYGYTF